There are a few counts of the clone carrying this T cell receptor (beta chain). TCRdb re-analysed the 5' RACE reads in MiXCR, keeping a single row per CDR3 protein. The table has about 210,000 distinct CDR3 sequences, over 9.5% seen once. The sample belongs to a study of T-cell memory formation after mild COVID-19. This CDR3 is 16 amino acids long. Germline lookup yields CDR1 MNHEY and CDR2 SVGAGI. J gave up 1 base and V 6 bases, and 9 bases lay outside the gene matches. The material sequenced was PBMCs or a T cell subset sorted from them (not recorded which). This receptor was taken from a man between 18 and 29 years old who had mild COVID-19 (a few samples of this study predate the infection). Cell type and time point are not known. This chain joins TRBV6-5 and TRBJ2-4; TRBD2 agrees at 7 bases. CDR3 region: CASREWGGNAKNIQYF. In DNA, the CDR3 is TGTGCCAGCAGGGAGTGGGGGGGAAATGCCAAAAACATTCAGTACTTC.